Below are 16 T cell receptor beta chains sequenced from a single sample in a study of blood T cell repertoires in COVID-19. Sequencing was performed with immunoSEQ multiplex PCR; in TCRdb, only in-frame clones are kept and a portion is missing. The top ten hold more than 20% of the sample, which has under 50,000 clones, more than 65% seen once. Material: peripheral blood. The origin of the receptors is a man between 65 and 80 years old with acute or convalescent COVID-19.

V gene TRBV28 combines with J gene TRBJ2-2; the D gene is possibly TRBD2 (7 bases). Per the germline V gene, CDR1 is MDHEN and CDR2 is SYDVKM. There are 15 residues in the CDR3. V lost 4 bases and J lost 4, with 13 bases in between. The CDR3: CASSSRGGGTGELFF. Written as DNA, the CDR3 is TGTGCCAGCAGTTCCAGGGGAGGGGGCACCGGGGAGCTGTTTTTT.

The V and J genes are TRBV7-9 and TRBJ2-1; possible D gene TRBD2, 6 bases. There are 15 residues in the CDR3. CDR1 is SEHNR and CDR2 is FQNEAQ in the germline V gene (reference sequence). V dropped 3 bases and J dropped 4 bases, with 13 bases sitting between them. CDR3 sequence (DNA): TGTGCCAGCAGCTTTCTAGACGGGAGTTACAATGAGCAGTTCTTC. Translated, it gives CASSFLDGSYNEQFF.

This chain links TRBV6-1 with TRBJ1-6; D ambiguous. Germline lookup yields CDR1 MNHNS and CDR2 SASEGT. V lost 3 bases and J lost 7, with 19 bases in between. The length of the CDR3 is 17 residues. CDR3 amino acids: CASSEIVPGSYNSPLHF. As DNA, the CDR3 is TGTGCCAGCAGTGAGATCGTCCCCGGGTCGTACAATTCACCCCTCCACTTT.

The V gene is TRBV7-9, the J gene TRBJ1-6; D perhaps matches TRBD1 (6 bases). The V end lost 0 bases, the J end lost 7 bases, and 10 bases lay between the germline ends. Germline V gene lookup returns CDR1 SEHNR and CDR2 FQNEAQ (reference sequence). This CDR3 has 15 amino acids. The chain's CDR3 is CASSLAQGRNSPLHF. The CDR3 DNA reads TGTGCCAGCAGCTTAGCGCAGGGGCGGAATTCACCCCTCCACTTT.

This chain's CDR3 is CASSASGRFLGGELFF. CDR3 nucleotide sequence: TGTGCCAGCAGCGCTAGCGGGAGGTTTCTAGGCGGGGAGCTGTTTTTT. The V gene is TRBV5-4, the J gene TRBJ2-2; TRBD2 aligns across 11 bases. Looked up from germline, CDR1 is SGHNT and CDR2 is YYREEE (reference sequence). The CDR3 sequence is 16 residues long. Losses at the gene ends were 4 bases for V and 7 bases for J; bases not matched to a gene: 9.

V and J are TRBV13 and TRBJ1-1, with unresolved D. Trimming pared 2 bases from V and 6 bases from J, leaving 19 bases between. Germline CDR1 is PRHDT and CDR2 is FYEKMQ (reference sequence). The CDR3 runs to 16 residues. CDR3 amino acids: CASSLRRVGRWPEAFF. CDR3 bases: TGTGCCAGCAGCTTAAGGCGGGTCGGAAGGTGGCCTGAAGCTTTCTTT.

The chain uses TRBV5-1 and TRBJ2-7; 7 bases match TRBD1. The germline V gene has CDR1 SGHRS and CDR2 YFSETQ. With 1 base clipped from V and 5 bases from J, the junction kept 9 bases outside the gene matches. The CDR3 runs to 15 residues. CDR3 amino acids: CASSLLSTGFDEQYF. CDR3 DNA: TGCGCCAGCAGCTTGTTATCGACAGGGTTCGACGAGCAGTACTTC.

The chain joins TRBV19 to TRBJ1-1, with 7 bases that match TRBD1. This CDR3 spans 13 amino acids. The germline V gene encodes CDR1 LNHDA and CDR2 SQIVND (reference sequence). Germline trimming cut 6 bases from V and 1 base from J; bases unmatched to any gene: 2. This chain's CDR3 is CASSRQGNTEAFF. The DNA for the CDR3 is TGTGCCAGTAGCCGACAGGGGAACACTGAAGCTTTCTTT.

This clone is a singleton in its sample. The V call is TRBV4-3, the J call TRBJ2-3; tentative D call: TRBD2 (7 bases). The CDR3 spans 18 residues. The V gene lost 3 bases and the J gene lost 1 base, with 20 bases spanning the gap. Germline V gives CDR1 LGHNA, CDR2 YSLEER. The CDR3 sequence is CASSHGQGSGIGTDTQYF. CDR3 DNA sequence: TGCGCCAGCAGCCACGGGCAGGGGAGCGGGATCGGCACAGATACGCAGTATTTT.

This chain connects TRBV19 to TRBJ1-3; 7 positions agree with TRBD1. Trimming at V came to 2 bases and at J to 4 bases, leaving 5 bases not matched to a gene. The CDR3 runs 15 residues. Germline-derived CDR1 and CDR2 are LNHDA and SQIVND (reference sequence). The DNA for the CDR3 is TGTGCCAGTAGTATACCGACAGGGCACGGAAACACCATATATTTT. It translates to CASSIPTGHGNTIYF.

The genes are TRBV19 and TRBJ2-1, with D tentatively TRBD2 (5 bases). The germline V and J ends were trimmed by 4 bases and 5 bases, with 9 bases remaining between them. The CDR3 spans 13 residues. Germline V gene data show CDR1 as LNHDA and CDR2 as SQIVND (reference sequence). In DNA form, the CDR3 reads TGTGCCAGTAGTAAGGACTGGAACAATGAGCAGTTCTTC. Its translation is CASSKDWNNEQFF.

This clone was picked up a small number of times. This sequence joins TRBV6-5 and TRBJ2-5; perhaps TRBD2 as D (6 bases). Germline CDR1 is MNHEY and CDR2 is SVGAGI. This CDR3 contains 15 residues. Trimming cost V 6 bases and J 5 bases, with 19 bases left between them. Here the CDR3 reads CASSPDYREGETQYF. The CDR3 DNA reads TGTGCCAGCAGCCCGGACTACCGGGAAGGTGAGACCCAGTACTTC.

This clone was seen a handful of times. CDR3 sequence: CASSPSGNEQFF. CDR3 bases: TGTGCCAGCTCACCGTCGGGCAATGAGCAGTTCTTC. This chain connects TRBV18 to TRBJ2-1; D unresolved. The CDR3 runs 12 residues. Germline-derived CDR1 and CDR2 are KGHSH and LQKENI. The V end was cut by 3 bases, the J end by 6 bases, with 6 bases between.

CDR3 coding DNA: TGTGCCAGCAGCCCGACTGGACAGGGGGCTGATGAGCAGTACTTC. This sequence encodes CASSPTGQGADEQYF. The chain recombines TRBV7-2 with TRBJ2-7, with 11 bases aligning to TRBD1. Looked up from germline, CDR1 is SGHTA and CDR2 is FQGNSA. Germline trimming cut 5 bases from V and 7 bases from J; bases unmatched to any gene: 10. This CDR3 region has 15 residues. Filled out from reference TRBV7-2 and TRBJ2-7, the complete variable domain reads GAGVSQSPSNKVTEKGKDVELRCDPISGHTALYWYRQSLGQGLEFLIYFQGNSAPDKSGLPSDRFSAERTGGSVSTLTIQRTQQEDSAVYLCASSPTGQGADEQYFGPGTRLTVT.

V usage is TRBV3-1 (or the pseudogene TRBV3-2) and J usage is TRBJ2-1, with 8 positions matching TRBD2. Trimming removed 7 bases from V and 4 bases from J; junction bases left unmatched: 6. The V gene's germline CDR1 is LGHDT and CDR2 YNNKEL (reference sequence). The CDR3 is 14 amino acids. CDR3 in amino acids: CASTGGGAYNEQFF. As DNA, the CDR3 is TGTGCCAGCACGGGAGGGGGGGCTTACAATGAGCAGTTCTTC.

This chain uses TRBV11-2 with TRBJ1-1; the match to TRBD1 covers 9 bases. V gave up 0 bases and J gave up 11 bases; unmatched junction bases: 1. Germline lookup yields CDR1 SGHAT and CDR2 FQNNGV. This CDR3 region has 12 residues. The CDR3 sequence: CASSLEQGAAFF. The CDR3 region has the DNA TGTGCCAGCAGCTTAGAACAGGGGGCGGCTTTCTTT.